A selection of T cell receptor beta chains follows, all from one sample in a study of CD4 T cells in relation to SARS-CoV-2 and coronaviruses. Using immunoSEQ multiplex PCR, the repertoire was profiled, and TCRdb retains in-frame clones only, with some absent. The sample lists about 20,000 clones, around 72% seen once, with approximately 15% in the top ten. For these receptors, no antigen is known. Material: CD4+ T cells from PBMCs, cultured in vitro. The receptor source for this set is a human donor in good health. CDR3s include the opening cysteine and the closing phenylalanine or tryptophan.

TRBV18 CASRSTDPNEKLFF
TRBV7-2 CASSPPGAAAYEQYF
TRBV5-6 CASSLVGTGAHGYTF
TRBV5-5 CASPGLRLSNEQFF
TRBV16 CASSQPGGSTDTQYF
TRBV25-1 CASSLPGQVYEQYF
TRBV7-9 CASSLTGGIDGYTF
TRBV2 CASSELTNLRTSDNEQFF
TRBV29-1 CSVELAGAGQPQHF
TRBV19 CASSEQQANYGYTF
TRBV29-1 CSGPGLRQETQYF
TRBV4-1 CASSLRDSGYYGYTF
TRBV5-5 CASSLGLAGYTF
TRBV3-1/TRBV3-2 CASSQSDRGQYNEQFF